The 21 T cell receptor beta chains below come from one sample, sequenced in a study of T cells after yellow fever vaccination. Each CDR3 protein is one row after TCRdb ran MiXCR on the 5' RACE reads. Here the sample spans a few hundred thousand distinct CDR3 sequences, approximately 19% being singletons. The sequenced sample was PBMCs, obtained before the yellow fever booster vaccination. The receptors originated from a man aged 18 to 35 who received the YFV17D yellow fever vaccine.

The chain carries TRBV5-6 and TRBJ1-6; 8 bases fit TRBD1. The CDR3 spans 17 residues. The ends lost 2 bases at V and 8 bases at J; junction bases unmatched: 12. The germline V gene has CDR1 SGHDT and CDR2 YYEEEE. The CDR3 sequence: CASSFHRSRGPDSPLHF. CDR3 bases: TGTGCCAGCAGCTTTCACCGGAGCAGGGGGCCTGATTCACCCCTCCACTTT. Full variable domain (rest looked up from reference TRBV5-6 and TRBJ1-6): DAGVTQSPTHLIKTRGQQVTLRCSPKSGHDTVSWYQQALGQGPQFIFQYYEEEERQRGNFPDRFSGHQFPNYSSELNVNALLLGDSALYLCASSFHRSRGPDSPLHFGNGTRLTVT.

J is TRBJ2-5 and V is TRBV4-2; 14 positions agree with TRBD2. The CDR3 is 16 residues long. The V gene's germline CDR1 is LGHNA and CDR2 YNFKEQ. V shed 4 bases and J 5 bases; nucleotides not matched to a gene: 6. CDR3 sequence: CASSPRLAGGVETQYF. CDR3 bases: TGTGCCAGCAGCCCCCGACTAGCGGGGGGGGTGGAGACCCAGTACTTC.

The V and J genes are TRBV6-5 and TRBJ1-2; 9 bases are shared with TRBD1. CDR3 length: 18 residues. Germline assignment: CDR1 MNHEY and CDR2 SVGAGI. V dropped 2 bases and J dropped 8; count of bases not matched to a gene: 18. The CDR3 nucleotides read TGTGCCAGCAGTTACCGGAGGGACAGGGTTCTCGTCGTAGGAGGCTACACCTTC. This translates into CASSYRRDRVLVVGGYTF.

The chain has TRBV6-1 and TRBJ2-7; no clear D gene. CDR1 and CDR2 from the germline V gene are MNHNS and SASEGT. This CDR3 is 17 amino acids long. Trimming removed 1 base at V and 0 bases at J, with 16 bases between. The CDR3 here is CASSEEGYRSSSYEQYV. CDR3 bases: TGTGCCAGCAGTGAAGAGGGTTACCGATCGAGCTCCTACGAGCAGTACGTC.

The chain employs TRBV5-1 and TRBJ2-3, with TRBD2 as a possible D gene (6 bases). Germline lookup yields CDR1 SGHRS and CDR2 YFSETQ. V was pared by 4 bases and J by 5 bases, with 26 bases between. This CDR3 contains 18 residues. This CDR3 is CASSQMDARVGGRDTQYF. The DNA of the CDR3 is TGCGCCAGCAGCCAAATGGACGCCCGGGTGGGGGGTAGAGATACGCAGTATTTT.

This clonotype has at least ten counts. V usage is TRBV4-3 and J usage is TRBJ1-2, with D perhaps TRBD1 (5 bases). Germline CDR1 reads LGHNA; CDR2 reads YSLEER. The CDR3 covers 13 residues. Trimming took 3 bases from V and 4 from J, leaving 9 bases between them. The CDR3 here is CASSHGGGYGYTF. The CDR3 DNA is TGCGCCAGCAGCCATGGGGGGGGCTATGGCTACACCTTC.

V gene TRBV20-1 combines with J gene TRBJ2-1; 8 bases map to TRBD1. This CDR3 has 12 residues. CDR1 is DFQATT and CDR2 is SNEGSKA in the germline V gene (reference sequence). The J segment lost 14 bases and the V segment lost 4 bases, leaving 10 bases of the junction unmatched. The CDR3 sequence is CSATPPGQDEFF. The CDR3 nucleotides read TGCAGTGCTACACCACCGGGACAGGATGAGTTCTTC.

This clonotype was picked up a small number of times. The rearrangement links TRBV6-2 or TRBV6-3 to TRBJ2-5; no reliable D call. Germline lookup yields CDR1 MNHEY and CDR2 SVGEGT. Trimming took 7 bases from V and 5 from J, leaving 14 bases between them. The CDR3 is 13 amino acids. CDR3 in DNA: TGTGCCAGCACCGTCACTACTTACGAGACCCAGTACTTC. Its protein is CASTVTTYETQYF.

This chain joins TRBV20-1 and TRBJ1-4; D gene uncertain. CDR1 DFQATT and CDR2 SNEGSKA come from the germline V gene (reference sequence). This CDR3 is 16 amino acids long. V dropped 0 bases and J dropped 3 bases, with 14 bases sitting between them. This CDR3 reads CSARDPRTSANEKLFF. CDR3 bases: TGCAGTGCTAGAGATCCGAGGACGTCGGCTAATGAAAAACTGTTTTTT.

This clonotype was picked up a small number of times. The V gene is TRBV12-3 or TRBV12-4, the J gene TRBJ2-3; 9 bases are shared with TRBD2. The ends lost 6 bases at V and 3 bases at J; junction bases unmatched: 10. The CDR3 extends over 16 amino acids. CDR3 loop: CASSPYPSGVTDTQYF. CDR3 DNA: TGTGCCAGCAGCCCCTACCCTAGCGGGGTGACAGATACGCAGTATTTT.

The chain recombines TRBV7-8 with TRBJ2-3; TRBD2 matches 7 bases. Germline values: CDR1 SGHVS, CDR2 FQNEAQ. Trimming took 7 bases from V and 6 from J; bases not matched to a gene: 13. The CDR3 is made up of 15 amino acids. For the CDR3, the DNA is TGTGCCAGCACCCTCTTGTCGATGGGGGGGGATACGCAGTATTTT. Amino acid sequence: CASTLLSMGGDTQYF.

V is TRBV7-9 and J is TRBJ1-6, with D maybe TRBD1 (5 bases). Germline assignment: CDR1 SEHNR and CDR2 FQNEAQ (reference sequence). V was pared by 1 base and J by 9 bases, with 10 bases between. The length of the CDR3 is 14 residues. CDR3 loop: CASSLGGWGSPLHF. In DNA, the CDR3 is TGTGCCAGCAGCTTAGGGGGCTGGGGTTCACCCCTCCACTTT.

This clonotype was counted between two and nine times. The J gene is TRBJ2-5, the V gene TRBV7-8; unclear D gene. Trimming took 11 bases from V and 3 from J, leaving 4 bases between them. The CDR3 contains 9 residues. CDR1 is SGHVS, CDR2 FQNEAQ, per germline. CDR3 nucleotide sequence: TGTGCCCTAAAAGAGACCCAGTACTTC. Translation gives CALKETQYF.

The chain employs TRBV6-4 and TRBJ2-3; tentative D call: TRBD2 (7 bases). The length of the CDR3 is 16 residues. The germline CDR1 and CDR2 sequences are MRHNA and SNTAGT. V gave up 0 bases and J gave up 2 bases, with 12 bases separating them. CDR3 DNA: TGTGCCAGCAGTGACTCCGCGGGGGCCCCCACAGATACGCAGTATTTT. This sequence encodes CASSDSAGAPTDTQYF.

In its sample, this clonotype was seen a few times. This chain connects TRBV4-3 to TRBJ2-1; 10 bases fit TRBD2. The germline V gene has CDR1 LGHNA and CDR2 YSLEER. This CDR3 region has 16 residues. V was clipped by 5 bases and J by 4 bases; unmatched bases: 8. The DNA for the CDR3 is TGCGCCAGCAGCACATATAGCGGGGGGAAGTACAATGAGCAGTTCTTC. Translating it yields CASSTYSGGKYNEQFF.

A few counts support this clonotype. This chain connects TRBV7-2 to TRBJ2-6, with D possibly called TRBD1 or TRBD2 (5 bases each). The V and J ends lost 5 bases and 4 bases respectively, with 12 bases between them. The CDR3 has 15 amino acids. In germline, CDR1 is SGHTA, CDR2 FQGNSA. CDR3 amino acids: CASSKSGPGANVLTF. CDR3 bases: TGTGCCAGCAGCAAGTCGGGGCCCGGGGCCAACGTCCTGACTTTC.

This clonotype was observed a handful of times. This chain connects TRBV20-1 to TRBJ1-1; TRBD1 is a possible D gene (6 bases). Germline V gene lookup returns CDR1 DFQATT and CDR2 SNEGSKA (reference sequence). V was pared by 3 bases and J by 3 bases, with 11 bases between. This CDR3 has 13 amino acids. Here the CDR3 DNA reads TGCAGTGCTAGGGGTGACAGGTACACTGAAGCTTTCTTT. It translates to CSARGDRYTEAFF.

V gene TRBV7-2 combines with J gene TRBJ2-1; 9 bases line up with TRBD2. The germline V gene has CDR1 SGHTA and CDR2 FQGNSA. V was clipped by 3 bases and J by 0 bases; unmatched bases: 9. This CDR3 region has 18 residues. The chain's CDR3 is CASSFGGTSWSSYNEQFF. For the CDR3, the DNA is TGTGCCAGCAGCTTCGGGGGGACTAGCTGGAGCTCCTACAATGAGCAGTTCTTC.

The chain joins TRBV10-3 to TRBJ2-7; TRBD1 might be the D (6 bases). Germline V lookup: CDR1 ENHRY, CDR2 SYGVKD. There are 14 residues in the CDR3. The V gene lost 5 bases and the J gene lost 6 bases, with 17 bases spanning the gap. Here the CDR3 DNA reads TGTGCCATCAGTACAGGGCGCCTCGGAGCCGAGCAGTACTTC. It codes for CAISTGRLGAEQYF.

The genes are TRBV30 and TRBJ1-1; TRBD1 matches 9 bases. The CDR3 runs to 17 residues. The J segment lost 2 bases and the V segment lost 2 bases, leaving 12 bases of the junction unmatched. The germline gives CDR1 GTSNPN, CDR2 SVGIG (reference sequence). This CDR3 reads CAWSLTGTGTFNTEAFF. CDR3 nucleotide sequence: TGTGCCTGGAGTTTGACCGGGACAGGGACCTTTAACACTGAAGCTTTCTTT.

J is TRBJ1-1 and V is TRBV7-6; 8 nucleotides align to TRBD1. This CDR3 is built from 15 residues. Germline V gene data show CDR1 as SGHVS and CDR2 as FNYEAQ. V lost 3 bases, J lost 5 bases, and 8 bases stayed unmatched. The CDR3 DNA follows: TGTGCCAGCAGCTTTGTTACAGGGGGGTTTACTGAAGCTTTCTTT. Its protein product is CASSFVTGGFTEAFF.